This TCR beta chain appears in the sequencing data of a study of Ad26.COV2.S vaccination and SARS-CoV-2 variants. As for the study in general: This donor came from the COV1001 trial of Ad26.COV2.S. Administration of Ad26.COV2.S was intramuscular, either once or twice 56 days apart. Whole-study findings and limits: It was reported that spike-specific CD8+ and CD4+ T cell responses were substantially broad after vaccination.

This clone was counted once. Antigen: not known. The protocol was immunoSEQ multiplex PCR, while the TCRdb copy is restricted to in-frame clones and leaves out a portion. The sample holds about 350,000 clones; less than 90% are singletons and the top ten take 9.5% to 12%. V was pared by 10 bases and J by 0 bases, with 26 bases between. The CDR3 sequence is 18 residues long. The germline CDR1 and CDR2 sequences are MDHEN and SYDVKM. Treatment given: 19 received Ad26.COV2.S at low or high dose, single or two shots; about five received placebo; per-sample allocation not given. Day 63 after the first injection of vaccine or placebo was the sampling time. The donor was a Boston adult aged 18-55 years.

The receptor comes from a person aged 18-65 years who received the Ad26.COV2.S COVID-19 vaccine or a placebo. V usage is TRBV28 and J usage is TRBJ2-3; the D gene is possibly TRBD1 (6 bases). Source: peripheral blood, taken in a trial of Ad26.COV2.S vaccine versus placebo. The CDR3 loop reads CATGGRGPFRPSTDTQYF. The DNA for the CDR3 is TGTGCCACCGGAGGCAGGGGACCCTTTAGACCCAGCACAGATACGCAGTATTTT.